This T cell receptor (beta chain) is drawn from a study of blood T cells in healthy people across ages. A word on this clonotype: Its antigen is undetermined.

CDR1 SEHNR and CDR2 FQNEAQ come from the germline V gene (reference sequence). V was cut by 5 bases and J by 5 bases, with 10 bases left in between. The CDR3 extends over 14 amino acids. The use of a sample-barcoded 5' primer and a J-beta primer mix characterized a second PCR of 7 to 11 cycles. The authors tagged each cDNA molecule using a template-switch adaptor with 12 random nucleotides. MiXCR, run by TCRdb on the 5' RACE reads, gives a single entry per CDR3 protein. The data show more than 650,000 distinct CDR3 sequences, roughly 26% seen once. Findings and limits, study-wide: Comparison with aged donors showed that long-lived donors had more naive CD4+ cells and higher diversity.

These records were also assigned to another study, of T cells of mothers and their children. That report notes: Persistent microchimeric T cell clones were not found at ~100 per million sensitivity.

The rearrangement joins TRBV7-9 to TRBJ1-6; perhaps TRBD1 as D (6 bases). The sequence was obtained from a boy aged 10-17 years in good health. The sequenced sample was blood. CDR3 sequence reads: CASSHRENNSPLHF. CDR3 bases: TGTGCCAGCAGCCACAGGGAGAATAATTCACCCCTCCACTTT.